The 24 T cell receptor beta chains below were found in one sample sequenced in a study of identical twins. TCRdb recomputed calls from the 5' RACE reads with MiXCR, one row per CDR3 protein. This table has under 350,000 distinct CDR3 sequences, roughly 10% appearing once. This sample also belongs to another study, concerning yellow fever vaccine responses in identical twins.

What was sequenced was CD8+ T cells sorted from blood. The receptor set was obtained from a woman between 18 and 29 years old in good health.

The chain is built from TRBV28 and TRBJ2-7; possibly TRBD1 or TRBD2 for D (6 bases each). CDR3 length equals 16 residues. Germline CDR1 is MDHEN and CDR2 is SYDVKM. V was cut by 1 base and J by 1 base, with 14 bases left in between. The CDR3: CASSLSEGEASYEQYF. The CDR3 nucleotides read TGTGCCAGCAGTTTATCAGAGGGGGAGGCTTCCTACGAGCAGTACTTC.

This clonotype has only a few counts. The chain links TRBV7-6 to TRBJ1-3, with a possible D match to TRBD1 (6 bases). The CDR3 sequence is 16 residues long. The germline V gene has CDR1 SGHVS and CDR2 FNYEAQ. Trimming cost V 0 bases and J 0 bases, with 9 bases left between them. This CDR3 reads CASSLATGYSGNTIYF. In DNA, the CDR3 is TGTGCCAGCAGCTTAGCGACAGGCTACTCTGGAAACACCATATATTTT.

Here the CDR3 reads CASSWGPGSYEQYF. Here the CDR3 DNA reads TGTGCCAGCAGCTGGGGACCGGGCTCCTACGAGCAGTACTTC. The chain recombines TRBV7-3 with TRBJ2-7, with D possibly called TRBD1 or TRBD2 (5 bases each). V gave up 4 bases and J gave up 0 bases, with 10 bases separating them. Germline CDR1 reads SGHTA; CDR2 reads FQGTGA. This CDR3 region has 14 residues.

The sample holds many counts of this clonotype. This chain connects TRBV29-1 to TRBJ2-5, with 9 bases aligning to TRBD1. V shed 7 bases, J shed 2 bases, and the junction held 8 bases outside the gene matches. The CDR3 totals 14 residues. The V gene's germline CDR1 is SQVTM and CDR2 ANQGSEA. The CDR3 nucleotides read TGCAGCGCCTTAACAGGGGGCTGGCAAGAGACCCAGTACTTC. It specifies CSALTGGWQETQYF.

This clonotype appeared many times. The CDR3 nucleotides are TGTGCCAGCAGTTTAATCGTTGGTGGGGACTACGAGCAGTACTTC. Its translation is CASSLIVGGDYEQYF. The chain links TRBV28 to TRBJ2-7; no clear D. This CDR3 spans 15 amino acids. Germline V gene lookup returns CDR1 MDHEN and CDR2 SYDVKM. Trimming took off 2 bases at V and 3 bases at J, with 14 bases between the two ends.

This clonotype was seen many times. The CDR3 DNA reads TGTGCCAGCAGTTTATCCCCTAGCAACGAGCAGTACTTC. This encodes CASSLSPSNEQYF. The chain carries TRBV27 and TRBJ2-7; D is perhaps TRBD2 (5 bases). Germline-derived CDR1 and CDR2 are MNHEY and SMNVEV (reference sequence). Trimming took off 0 bases at V and 5 bases at J, with 8 bases between the two ends. CDR3 size: 13 residues.

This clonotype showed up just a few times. The CDR3: CASRSQQLTSGNTIYF. DNA for the CDR3: TGTGCCAGCAGGTCCCAACAATTGACCTCTGGAAACACCATATATTTT. The chain joins TRBV6-1 to TRBJ1-3, with D unresolved. CDR1 is MNHNS and CDR2 is SASEGT in the germline V gene. The CDR3 is made up of 16 amino acids. V was pared by 6 bases and J by 0 bases, with 15 bases between.

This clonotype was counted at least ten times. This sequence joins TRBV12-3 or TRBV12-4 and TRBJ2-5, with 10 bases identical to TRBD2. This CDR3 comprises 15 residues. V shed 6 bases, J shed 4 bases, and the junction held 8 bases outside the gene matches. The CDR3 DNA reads TGTGCCAGCAGCTTTCCTAGCGGGAGAGGAGAGACCCAGTACTTC. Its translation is CASSFPSGRGETQYF.

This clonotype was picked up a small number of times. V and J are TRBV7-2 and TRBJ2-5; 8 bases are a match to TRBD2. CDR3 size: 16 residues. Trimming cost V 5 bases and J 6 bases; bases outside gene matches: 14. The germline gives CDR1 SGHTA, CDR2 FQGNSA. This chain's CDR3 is CASSLPGLGEDKTQYF. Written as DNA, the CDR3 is TGTGCCAGCAGCCTGCCGGGACTAGGAGAAGATAAGACCCAGTACTTC.

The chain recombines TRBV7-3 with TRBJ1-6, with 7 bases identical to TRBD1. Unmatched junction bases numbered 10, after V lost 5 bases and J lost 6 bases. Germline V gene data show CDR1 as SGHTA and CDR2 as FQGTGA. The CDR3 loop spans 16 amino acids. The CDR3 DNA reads TGTGCCAGCAGCCTCGGGACAGCCCATTCTAATTCACCCCTCCACTTT. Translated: CASSLGTAHSNSPLHF.

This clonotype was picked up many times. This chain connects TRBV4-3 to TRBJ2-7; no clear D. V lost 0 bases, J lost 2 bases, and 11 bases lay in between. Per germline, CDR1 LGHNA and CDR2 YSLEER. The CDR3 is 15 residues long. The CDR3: CASSQDQDAAYEQYF. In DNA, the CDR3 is TGCGCCAGCAGCCAAGACCAGGATGCTGCCTACGAGCAGTACTTC.

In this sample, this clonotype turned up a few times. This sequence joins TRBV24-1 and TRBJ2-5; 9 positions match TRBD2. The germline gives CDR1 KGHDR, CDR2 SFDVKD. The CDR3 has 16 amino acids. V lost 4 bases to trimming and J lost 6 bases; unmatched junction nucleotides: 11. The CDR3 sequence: CATSDPWTSDLKTQYF. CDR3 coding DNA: TGTGCCACCAGTGACCCTTGGACTAGCGATTTGAAGACCCAGTACTTC.

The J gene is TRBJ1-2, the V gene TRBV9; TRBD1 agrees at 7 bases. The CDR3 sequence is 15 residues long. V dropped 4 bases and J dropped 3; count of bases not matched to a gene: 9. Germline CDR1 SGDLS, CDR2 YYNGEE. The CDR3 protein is CASSHGQATDYGYTF. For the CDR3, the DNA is TGTGCCAGCAGCCACGGACAGGCCACAGACTATGGCTACACCTTC.

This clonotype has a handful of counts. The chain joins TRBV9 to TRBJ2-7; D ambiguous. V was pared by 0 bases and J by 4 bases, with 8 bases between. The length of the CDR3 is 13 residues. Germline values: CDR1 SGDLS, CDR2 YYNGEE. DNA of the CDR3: TGTGCCAGCAGCGTAGCGGTCGGATACGAGCAGTACTTC. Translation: CASSVAVGYEQYF.

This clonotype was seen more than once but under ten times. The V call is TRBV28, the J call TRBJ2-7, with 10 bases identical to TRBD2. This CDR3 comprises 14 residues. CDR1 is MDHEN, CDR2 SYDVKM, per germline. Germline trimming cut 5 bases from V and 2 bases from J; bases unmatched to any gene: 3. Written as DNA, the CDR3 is TGTGCCAGCAGTCTGGGACTAGCGACCTACGAGCAGTACTTC. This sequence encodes CASSLGLATYEQYF.

In DNA, the CDR3 is TGTGCCAGCAGCCAAGGGTCACCGGGACAGGTGAACACCGGGGAGCTGTTTTTT. Protein: CASSQGSPGQVNTGELFF. The chain employs TRBV14 and TRBJ2-2; 8 bases are shared with TRBD1. Trimming removed 1 base from V and 1 base from J; junction bases left unmatched: 8. From germline, CDR1 is SGHDN and CDR2 FVKESK. This CDR3 has 18 residues.

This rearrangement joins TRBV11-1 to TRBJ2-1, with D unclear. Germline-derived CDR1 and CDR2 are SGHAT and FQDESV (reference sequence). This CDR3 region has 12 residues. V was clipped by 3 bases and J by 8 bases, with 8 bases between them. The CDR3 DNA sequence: TGTGCCAGCAGCTTCGACACCCATGAGCAGTTCTTC. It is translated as CASSFDTHEQFF.

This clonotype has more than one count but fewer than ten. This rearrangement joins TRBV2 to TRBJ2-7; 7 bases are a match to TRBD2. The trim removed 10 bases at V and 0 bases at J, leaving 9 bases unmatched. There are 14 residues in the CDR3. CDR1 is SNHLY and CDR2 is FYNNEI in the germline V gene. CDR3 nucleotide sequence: TGTGCCACCATCGTAGCGGGCGGCTCCTACGAGCAGTACTTC. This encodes CATIVAGGSYEQYF.

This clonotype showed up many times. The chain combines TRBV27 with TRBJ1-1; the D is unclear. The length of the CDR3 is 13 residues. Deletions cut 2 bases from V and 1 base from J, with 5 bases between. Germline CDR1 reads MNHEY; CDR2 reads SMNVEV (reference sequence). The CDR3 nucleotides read TGTGCCAGCAGTTTACAGGCGAACACTGAAGCTTTCTTT. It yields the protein CASSLQANTEAFF.

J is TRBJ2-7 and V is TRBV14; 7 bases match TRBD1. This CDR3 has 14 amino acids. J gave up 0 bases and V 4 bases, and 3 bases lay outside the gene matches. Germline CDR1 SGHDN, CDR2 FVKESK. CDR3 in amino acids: CASSPWDSSYEQYF. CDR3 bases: TGTGCCAGCAGCCCATGGGACAGCTCCTACGAGCAGTACTTC.

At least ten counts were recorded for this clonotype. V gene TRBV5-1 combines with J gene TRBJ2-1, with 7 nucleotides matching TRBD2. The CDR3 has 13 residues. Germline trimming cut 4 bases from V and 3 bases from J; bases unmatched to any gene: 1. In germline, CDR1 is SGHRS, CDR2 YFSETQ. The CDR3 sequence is CASSGTNYNEQFF. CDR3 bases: TGCGCCAGCAGCGGGACTAACTACAATGAGCAGTTCTTC.

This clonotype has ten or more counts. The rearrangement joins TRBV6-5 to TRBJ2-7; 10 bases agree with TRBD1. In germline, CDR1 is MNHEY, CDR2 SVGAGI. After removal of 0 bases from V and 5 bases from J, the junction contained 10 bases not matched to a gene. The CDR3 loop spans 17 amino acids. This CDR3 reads CASSYSRAGQGTDEQYF. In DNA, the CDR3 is TGTGCCAGCAGTTACTCGAGAGCGGGACAGGGGACCGACGAGCAGTACTTC.

The CDR3 spells CASSDPTVDTQYF. The CDR3 coding sequence is TGTGCCAGCAGTGACCCGACCGTAGATACGCAGTATTTT. This sequence joins TRBV6-4 and TRBJ2-3; D ambiguous. CDR3 size: 13 residues. V was clipped by 2 bases and J by 5 bases, with 8 bases between them. CDR1 is MRHNA and CDR2 is SNTAGT in the germline V gene.

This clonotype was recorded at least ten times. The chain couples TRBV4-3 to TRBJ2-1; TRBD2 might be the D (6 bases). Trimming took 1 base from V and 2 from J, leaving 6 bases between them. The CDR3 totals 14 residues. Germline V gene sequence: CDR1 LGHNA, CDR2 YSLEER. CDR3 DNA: TGCGCCAGCAGCCAAGCGGGAGCCTACAATGAGCAGTTCTTC. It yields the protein CASSQAGAYNEQFF.